This entry concerns a single T cell receptor (beta chain). Its antigen remains unknown. Stated time point: newly diagnosed GD, antithyroid drugs for less than 3 months. RNA extracted from PBMCs served as the sequencing template. The data were obtained in a study of regulatory T cells in long-lasting Graves disease. For the study at large: Patients newly diagnosed with Graves' had been on antithyroid drugs for under 3 months. Regarding the study as a whole: Persistent disease was associated with favored TRBV28 usage and with favored use of TRBJ1-2 and TRBJ2-5.

The germline V gene has CDR1 SGHVS and CDR2 FQNEAQ. V lost 3 bases and J 6 bases, leaving 12 bases between the germline ends. The CDR3 has 14 residues. CDR3-region Arm-PCR and iRepertoire HTBI primers produced the TCR beta libraries. A single record per CDR3 protein comes from TCRdb applying MiXCR to the multiplex PCR reads. The sample has roughly 520,000 distinct CDR3 sequences; 12% are singletons. Another study also made use of these data, one on T cells in Graves' hyperthyroidism and ophthalmopathy. That report notes: First-round RT-PCR targeting the TCR CDR3 was performed with the HTBI primer set. Most thyroid clonotypes expanded above 0.001 were also detected in blood.

The chain joins TRBV7-8 to TRBJ1-5; D is unclear. The specimen comprised peripheral blood mononuclear cells (PBMCs), sampled at new diagnosis, from a patient treated with antithyroid drugs. The origin of this receptor is a woman in her twenties or thirties with Graves disease. This CDR3 is CASSFSQTSQPQHF. For the CDR3, the DNA is TGTGCCAGCAGCTTCAGTCAGACTAGTCAGCCCCAGCATTTT.